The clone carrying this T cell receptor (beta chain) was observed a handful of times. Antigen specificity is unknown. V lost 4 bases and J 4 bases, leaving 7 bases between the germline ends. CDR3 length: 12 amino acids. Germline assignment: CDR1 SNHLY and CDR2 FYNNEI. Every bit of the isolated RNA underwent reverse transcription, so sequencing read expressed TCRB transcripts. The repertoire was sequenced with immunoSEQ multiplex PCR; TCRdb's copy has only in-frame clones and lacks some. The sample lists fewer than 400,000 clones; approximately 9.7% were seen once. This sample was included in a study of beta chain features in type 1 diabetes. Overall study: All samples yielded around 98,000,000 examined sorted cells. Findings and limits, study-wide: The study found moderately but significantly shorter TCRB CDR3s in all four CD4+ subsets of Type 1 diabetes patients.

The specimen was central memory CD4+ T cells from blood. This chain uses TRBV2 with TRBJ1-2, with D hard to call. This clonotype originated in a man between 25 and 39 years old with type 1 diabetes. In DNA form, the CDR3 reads TGTGCCAGCAGTGCGGAGGGCTATGGCTACACCTTC. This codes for CASSAEGYGYTF.